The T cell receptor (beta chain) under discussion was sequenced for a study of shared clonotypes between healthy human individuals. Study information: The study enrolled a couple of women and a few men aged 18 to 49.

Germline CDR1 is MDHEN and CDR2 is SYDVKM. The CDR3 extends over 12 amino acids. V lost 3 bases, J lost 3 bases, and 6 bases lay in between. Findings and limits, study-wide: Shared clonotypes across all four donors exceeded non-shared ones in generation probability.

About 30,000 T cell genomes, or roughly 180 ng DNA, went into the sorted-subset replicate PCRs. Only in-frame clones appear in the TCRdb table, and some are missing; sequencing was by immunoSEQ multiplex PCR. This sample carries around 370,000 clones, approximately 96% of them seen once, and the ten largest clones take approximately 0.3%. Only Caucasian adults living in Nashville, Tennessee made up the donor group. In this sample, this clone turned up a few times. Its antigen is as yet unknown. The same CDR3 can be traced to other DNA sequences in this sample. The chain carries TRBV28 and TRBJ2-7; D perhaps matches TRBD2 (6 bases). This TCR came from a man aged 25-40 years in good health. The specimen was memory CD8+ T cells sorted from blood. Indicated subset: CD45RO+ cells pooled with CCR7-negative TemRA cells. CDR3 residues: CASSLEGYEQYF. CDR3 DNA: TGTGCCAGCAGTTTGGAGGGCTACGAGCAGTACTTC.